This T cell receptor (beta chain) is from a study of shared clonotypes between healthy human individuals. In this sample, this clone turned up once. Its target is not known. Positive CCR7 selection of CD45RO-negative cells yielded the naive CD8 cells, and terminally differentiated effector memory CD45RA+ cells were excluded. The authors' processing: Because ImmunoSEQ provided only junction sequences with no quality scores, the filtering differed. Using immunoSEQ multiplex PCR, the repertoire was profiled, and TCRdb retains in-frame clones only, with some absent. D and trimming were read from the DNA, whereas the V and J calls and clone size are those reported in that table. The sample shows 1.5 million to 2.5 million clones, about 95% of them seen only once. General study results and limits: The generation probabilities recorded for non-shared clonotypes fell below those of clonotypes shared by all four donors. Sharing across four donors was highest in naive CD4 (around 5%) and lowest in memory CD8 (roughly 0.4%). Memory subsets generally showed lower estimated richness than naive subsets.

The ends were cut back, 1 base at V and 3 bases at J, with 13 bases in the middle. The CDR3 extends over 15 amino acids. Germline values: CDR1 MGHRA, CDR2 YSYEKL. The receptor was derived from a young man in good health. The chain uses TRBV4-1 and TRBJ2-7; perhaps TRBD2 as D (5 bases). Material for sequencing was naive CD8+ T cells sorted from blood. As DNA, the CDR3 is TGCGCCAGCAGCCAAGGGGTCGGGATGAGCTACGAGCAGTACTTC. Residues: CASSQGVGMSYEQYF.